Listed here are 26 T cell receptor beta chains from one sample, sequenced in a study of blood T cell repertoires in COVID-19. Assay used: immunoSEQ multiplex PCR; TCRdb lists only in-frame clones, some missing. Of some 280,000 clones listed, roughly 90% were seen once; the top ten hold around 3%. Sequencing used peripheral blood. These receptors were collected from a young woman with active or convalescent COVID-19.

The J gene is TRBJ1-2, the V gene TRBV3-1 (or the pseudogene TRBV3-2); no firm D call. Trimming shortened V by 5 bases and J by 2 bases, and 15 bases separated the two germline ends. This CDR3 is 15 amino acids long. Germline V gene data show CDR1 as LGHDT and CDR2 as YNNKEL (reference sequence). The CDR3 here is CASSDRVSVNYGYTF. The DNA of the CDR3 is TGTGCCAGCAGCGATCGGGTTTCGGTAAACTATGGCTACACCTTC.

The DNA for the CDR3 is TGTGCCAGCAGGACAGAGTTCGCTGAAGCTTTCTTT. Encoded protein: CASRTEFAEAFF. The V gene is TRBV2, the J gene TRBJ1-1; D is perhaps TRBD1 (5 bases). The germline V gene has CDR1 SNHLY and CDR2 FYNNEI. V was cut by 6 bases and J by 6 bases, with 11 bases left in between. This CDR3 has 12 amino acids.

The chain combines TRBV3-1 (or the pseudogene TRBV3-2) with TRBJ1-3; D perhaps matches TRBD1 (6 bases). V was cut by 5 bases and J by 4 bases, with 15 bases left in between. This CDR3 contains 15 residues. CDR1 and CDR2 from the germline V gene are LGHDT and YNNKEL (reference sequence). CDR3 bases: TGTGCCAGCAGCTCCAGGGGTTCCGTCGGAAACACCATATATTTT. Protein product: CASSSRGSVGNTIYF.

This clone occurred a few times. This CDR3 reads CASSSTGDRNSPLHF. As DNA, the CDR3 is TGTGCCAGCAGCTCAACAGGGGATAGGAATTCACCCCTCCACTTT. The chain couples TRBV7-2 to TRBJ1-6, with TRBD1 matching over 7 bases. V trimming: 4 bases; J trimming: 7 bases; junction bases outside the gene matches: 7. This CDR3 has 15 residues. Germline CDR1 is SGHTA and CDR2 is FQGNSA.

This sequence joins TRBV7-9 and TRBJ2-3; 9 bases align to TRBD1. Per germline, CDR1 SEHNR and CDR2 FQNEAQ (reference sequence). Trimming cost V 4 bases and J 0 bases; bases outside gene matches: 11. This CDR3 is built from 18 residues. CDR3 DNA: TGTGCCAGCAGCTCCCCACATAGGACAGGGGCTAGCACAGATACGCAGTATTTT. Protein: CASSSPHRTGASTDTQYF.

The gene calls are TRBV6-2 or TRBV6-3 and TRBJ2-5; 9 nucleotides line up with TRBD1. The CDR3 totals 15 residues. CDR1 and CDR2 (germline): MNHEY, SVGEGT. The junction had 6 bases not matched to a gene; V was cut back by 5 bases and J by 2 bases. The CDR3 DNA reads as TGTGCCAGCAGTCCCGGGACAGGGCCTCAAGAGACCCAGTACTTC. It encodes CASSPGTGPQETQYF.

In this sample, this clone turned up once. The J gene is TRBJ1-2, the V gene TRBV2; the match to TRBD1 covers 11 bases. The V segment lost 6 bases and the J segment 7 bases; nucleotides outside the gene matches: 13. The CDR3 is 16 amino acids. Germline CDR1 is SNHLY and CDR2 is FYNNEI. In DNA form, the CDR3 reads TGTGCCAGCAGCGCCGGAGTGGGACAGGGGGATTTTGGCTACACCTTC. It is translated as CASSAGVGQGDFGYTF.

This chain joins TRBV6-5 and TRBJ2-7; perhaps TRBD1 as D (6 bases). V dropped 2 bases and J dropped 3 bases, with 8 bases sitting between them. The CDR3 spans 13 residues. CDR1 MNHEY and CDR2 SVGAGI come from the germline V gene. CDR3 in DNA: TGTGCCAGCAGTTACGGGGGCCTCTACGAGCAGTACTTC. Residues: CASSYGGLYEQYF.

The J gene is TRBJ1-2, the V gene TRBV5-1; TRBD1 agrees at 7 bases. From germline, CDR1 is SGHRS and CDR2 YFSETQ. This CDR3 comprises 14 residues. J lost 8 bases, V lost 1 base, and 8 bases had no gene match. CDR3 region: CASSLTGVREGYTF. CDR3 bases: TGCGCCAGCAGCTTGACAGGGGTGCGGGAAGGCTACACCTTC.

Only one count was recorded for this clone. This chain uses TRBV5-8 with TRBJ1-6; tentative D call: TRBD1 (6 bases). Germline V gene data show CDR1 as SGHTS and CDR2 as YDEGEE. Trimming left V 0 bases short and J 6 bases short, with 10 bases between. The CDR3 is 15 residues long. The CDR3 nucleotides read TGTGCCAGCAGCTTGGAAGGGGGTCGTAATTCACCCCTCCACTTT. This translates into CASSLEGGRNSPLHF.

This clone was seen more than once but under ten times. V is TRBV7-9 and J is TRBJ2-7; 7 bases line up with TRBD1. This CDR3 spans 13 amino acids. CDR1 and CDR2 from the germline V gene are SEHNR and FQNEAQ (reference sequence). The V gene end was trimmed by 4 bases and the J gene end by 2 bases; junction bases not matched to a gene: 2. CDR3: CASSSGGTYEQYF. The CDR3 DNA is TGTGCCAGCAGCTCAGGGGGAACCTACGAGCAGTACTTC.

The chain recombines TRBV28 with TRBJ2-3; D might be TRBD2 (6 bases). V gave up 4 bases and J gave up 3 bases, with 17 bases separating them. The CDR3 is 16 amino acids. Germline-derived CDR1 and CDR2 are MDHEN and SYDVKM. CDR3 residues: CASSSPPLASTDTQYF. The CDR3 nucleotides read TGTGCCAGCAGTTCCCCCCCACTAGCATCTACAGATACGCAGTATTTT. The whole variable domain, remainder taken from reference TRBV28 and TRBJ2-3, is DVKVTQSSRYLVKRTGEKVFLECVQDMDHENMFWYRQDPGLGLRLIYFSYDVKMKEKGDIPEGYSVSREKKERFSLILESASTNQTSMYLCASSSPPLASTDTQYFGPGTRLTVL.

This clone has just one count. This chain links TRBV6-5 with TRBJ1-2; 12 positions match TRBD1. Germline V lookup: CDR1 MNHEY, CDR2 SVGAGI. CDR3 length: 16 amino acids. V shed 2 bases and J 6 bases; nucleotides not matched to a gene: 7. In DNA form, the CDR3 reads TGTGCCAGCAGTTACACCGGGACAGGGGGCTCTCATGGCTACACCTTC. It translates to CASSYTGTGGSHGYTF.

The chain couples TRBV19 to TRBJ1-1; D is uncertain. Germline CDR1 LNHDA, CDR2 SQIVND (reference sequence). The length of the CDR3 is 13 residues. The germline V and J ends were trimmed by 5 bases and 3 bases, with 10 bases remaining between them. In nucleotides, the CDR3 is TGTGCCAGTAGTCCCCCGGCGGACACTGAAGCTTTCTTT. Amino acid sequence: CASSPPADTEAFF.

The CDR3 nucleotides are TGTGCCAGCAGTTTGGGTACAGGGGTGGGTGAAAAACTGTTTTTT. It is translated as CASSLGTGVGEKLFF. The rearrangement uses TRBV28 and TRBJ1-4; TRBD1 aligns across 7 bases. Trimming removed 3 bases from V and 7 bases from J; junction bases left unmatched: 8. This CDR3 spans 15 amino acids. Germline V gives CDR1 MDHEN, CDR2 SYDVKM.

This sequence joins TRBV7-2 and TRBJ1-6; 7 nucleotides agree with TRBD1. The CDR3 has 14 residues. J gave up 9 bases and V 2 bases, and 4 bases lay outside the gene matches. The germline gives CDR1 SGHTA, CDR2 FQGNSA. CDR3: CASSLRDRTSPLHF. The CDR3 DNA reads as TGTGCCAGCAGCTTACGGGACAGAACTTCACCCCTCCACTTT.

This clone was found once. This sequence joins TRBV7-8 and TRBJ2-3; 8 positions agree with TRBD1. V lost 7 bases to trimming and J lost 8 bases; unmatched junction nucleotides: 20. The germline V gene encodes CDR1 SGHVS and CDR2 FQNEAQ. There are 17 residues in the CDR3. The CDR3 region is CASIERTPGQAVGTQYF. CDR3 nucleotide sequence: TGTGCCAGCATCGAAAGAACCCCGGGACAGGCGGTGGGTACGCAGTATTTT.

The chain recombines TRBV7-8 with TRBJ1-3; perhaps TRBD1 as D (6 bases). The V end was cut by 0 bases, the J end by 4 bases, with 16 bases between. In germline, CDR1 is SGHVS, CDR2 FQNEAQ. There are 17 residues in the CDR3. CDR3 in amino acids: CASSLARQVLFGNTIYF. CDR3 DNA: TGTGCCAGCAGCTTAGCGAGACAGGTTTTGTTCGGAAACACCATATATTTT.

In this sample, this clone turned up once. This chain uses TRBV7-6 with TRBJ2-1, with D possibly TRBD1 on 5 matching bases. V dropped 6 bases and J dropped 5 bases, with 14 bases sitting between them. CDR1 and CDR2 (germline): SGHVS, FNYEAQ. The CDR3 is 14 amino acids. The CDR3, as DNA: TGTGCCAGCAGTCCATTTCAAGGGGACAATGAGCAGTTCTTC. It yields the protein CASSPFQGDNEQFF.

V usage is TRBV7-9 and J usage is TRBJ1-6, with D maybe TRBD1 (5 bases). Germline loops: CDR1 SEHNR, CDR2 FQNEAQ (reference sequence). The V gene lost 4 bases and the J gene lost 7 bases, with 14 bases spanning the gap. This CDR3 is built from 15 residues. The CDR3 reads CASSSVLGGNSPLHF. CDR3 DNA: TGTGCCAGCAGCTCAGTTTTGGGGGGAAATTCACCCCTCCACTTT. The whole variable domain, remainder taken from reference TRBV7-9 and TRBJ1-6, is DTGVSQNPRHKITKRGQNVTFRCDPISEHNRLYWYRQTLGQGPEFLTYFQNEAQLEKSRLLSDRFSAERPKGSFSTLEIQRTEQGDSAMYLCASSSVLGGNSPLHFGNGTRLTVT.

The chain carries TRBV24-1 and TRBJ2-1; 7 bases fit TRBD2. The V gene's germline CDR1 is KGHDR and CDR2 SFDVKD. This CDR3 has 14 amino acids. V gave up 8 bases and J gave up 5 bases; unmatched junction bases: 8. The CDR3 DNA reads as TGTGCCACCACCACGGGGGGACCCCACAATGAGCAGTTCTTC. This encodes CATTTGGPHNEQFF.

The rearrangement links TRBV5-1 to TRBJ2-5; possible D gene TRBD2, 7 bases. V was cut by 4 bases and J by 5 bases, with 12 bases left in between. Germline values: CDR1 SGHRS, CDR2 YFSETQ. CDR3 size: 13 residues. The CDR3 region is CASSRGAWETQYF. The CDR3 DNA is TGCGCCAGCAGCCGGGGGGCCTGGGAGACCCAGTACTTC.

The chain joins TRBV5-8 to TRBJ2-2; 9 positions agree with TRBD2. The CDR3 spans 15 residues. V lost 4 bases, J lost 1 base, and 2 bases stayed unmatched. CDR1 is SGHTS and CDR2 is YDEGEE in the germline V gene. CDR3 amino acids: CASSLSGGNTGELFF. The CDR3 bases are TGTGCCAGCAGCCTTAGCGGGGGGAACACCGGGGAGCTGTTTTTT.

The rearrangement links TRBV3-1 (or the pseudogene TRBV3-2) to TRBJ2-5; TRBD2 agrees at 7 bases. V trimming: 0 bases; J trimming: 9 bases; junction bases outside the gene matches: 7. Looked up from germline, CDR1 is LGHDT and CDR2 is YNNKEL (reference sequence). The CDR3 has 14 residues. The CDR3 region has the DNA TGTGCCAGCAGCCAAGATAGGTGGGGGGGATCCCAGTACTTC. Residues: CASSQDRWGGSQYF.

The CDR3 spells CASSQDNPPGGPLAKNIQYF. In nucleotides, the CDR3 is TGTGCCAGCAGCCAAGATAACCCCCCGGGGGGACCACTAGCCAAAAACATTCAGTACTTC. The V gene is TRBV3-1 (or the pseudogene TRBV3-2), the J gene TRBJ2-4; the match to TRBD2 covers 7 bases. Germline CDR1 is LGHDT and CDR2 is YNNKEL (reference sequence). Losses at the gene ends were 0 bases for V and 0 bases for J; bases not matched to a gene: 14. This CDR3 is built from 20 residues.

This clone was counted once. The chain is built from TRBV10-2 and TRBJ1-2, with D hard to call. The CDR3 runs 13 residues. Germline V gives CDR1 WSHSY, CDR2 SAAADI. Trimming cost V 6 bases and J 1 base, with 9 bases left between them. CDR3 residues: CASSGGFNYGYTF. The CDR3 DNA follows: TGCGCCAGCAGCGGTGGTTTTAACTATGGCTACACCTTC.